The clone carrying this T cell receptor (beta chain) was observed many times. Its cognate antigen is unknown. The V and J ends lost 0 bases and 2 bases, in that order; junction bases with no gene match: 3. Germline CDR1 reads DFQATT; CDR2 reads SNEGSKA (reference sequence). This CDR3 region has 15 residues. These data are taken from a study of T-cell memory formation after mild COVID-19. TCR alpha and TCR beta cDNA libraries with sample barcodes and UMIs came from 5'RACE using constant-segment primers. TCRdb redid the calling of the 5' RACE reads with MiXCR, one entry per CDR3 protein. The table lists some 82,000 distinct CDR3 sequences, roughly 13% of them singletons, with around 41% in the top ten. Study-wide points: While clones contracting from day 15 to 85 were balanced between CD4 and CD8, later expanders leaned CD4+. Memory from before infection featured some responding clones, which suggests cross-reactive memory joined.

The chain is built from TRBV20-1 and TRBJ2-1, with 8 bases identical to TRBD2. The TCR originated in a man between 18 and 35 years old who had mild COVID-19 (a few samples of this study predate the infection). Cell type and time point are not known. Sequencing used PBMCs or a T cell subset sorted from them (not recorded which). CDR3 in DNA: TGCAGTGCTAGAGACGCAGCGGGGGCCTACAATGAGCAGTTCTTC. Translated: CSARDAAGAYNEQFF.